The entry below describes one TCR beta chain. Its antigen is undetermined. Only in-frame clones appear in the TCRdb table, and some are missing; sequencing was by immunoSEQ multiplex PCR. The sample has more than 2,000,000 clones, around 90% seen once. These data belong to a study of shared clonotypes between healthy human individuals. Study-level information: The study enrolled two women and a few men aged 18 to 49.

Everyone who donated was a Caucasian adult who lived in Nashville, Tennessee. V was clipped by 6 bases and J by 4 bases; unmatched bases: 5. In germline, CDR1 is SQVTM, CDR2 ANQGSEA. This CDR3 spans 14 amino acids. Overall study findings and caveats: For sorted subsets, rarefaction showed incomplete sequencing despite large depth. Shared across a few donors were roughly 5% of the naive CD4 clonotypes.

V is TRBV29-1 and J is TRBJ2-6; 8 bases map to TRBD1. This TCR was recovered from a man younger than 35 in good health. Specimen: naive CD4+ T cells sorted from blood. As to subset: CD45RA+ positively selected. The CDR3 spells CSVTTGAGANVLTF. CDR3 nucleotide sequence: TGCAGCGTAACGACAGGGGCCGGGGCCAACGTCCTGACTTTC.